This T cell receptor (beta chain) was captured in a study of T cell responses to AZD1222 COVID-19 vaccine. Germline lookup yields CDR1 LNHDA and CDR2 SQIVND (reference sequence). V lost 8 bases to trimming and J lost 5 bases; unmatched junction nucleotides: 6. This CDR3 region has 14 residues. Assay: immunoSEQ multiplex PCR; the TCRdb copy retains only in-frame clones and omits some. The sample lists 90,000 to 150,000 clones, about 87% occurring once. The V gene is TRBV19, the J gene TRBJ2-2; TRBD1 aligns across 9 bases. The specimen was peripheral blood, collected on day 0 of AZD1222 vaccination. The receptor comes from an adult in good health. CDR3 in DNA: TGTGCCAGTTCGACAGGGGGGATTACCGGGGAGCTGTTTTTT. Amino acids: CASSTGGITGELFF. The entire variable domain, with the rest obtained from reference TRBV19 and TRBJ2-2, is as follows: DGGITQSPKYLFRKEGQNVTLSCEQNLNHDAMYWYRQDPGQGLRLIYYSQIVNDFQKGDIAEGYSVSREKKESFPLTVTSAQKNPTAFYLCASSTGGITGELFFGEGSRLTVL.